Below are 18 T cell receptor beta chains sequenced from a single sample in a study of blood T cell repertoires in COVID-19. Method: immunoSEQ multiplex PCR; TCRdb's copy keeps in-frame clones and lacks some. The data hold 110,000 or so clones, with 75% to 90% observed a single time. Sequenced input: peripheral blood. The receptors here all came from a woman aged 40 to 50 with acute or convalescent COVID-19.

CDR3 in amino acids: CASSQWTGAFYEQYF. CDR3 in DNA: TGTGCCAGCAGTCAATGGACAGGGGCGTTCTACGAGCAGTACTTC. The chain recombines TRBV2 with TRBJ2-7; TRBD1 matches 9 bases. Per the germline V gene, CDR1 is SNHLY and CDR2 is FYNNEI. Trimming took 5 bases from V and 3 from J; bases not matched to a gene: 8. The CDR3 runs to 15 residues.

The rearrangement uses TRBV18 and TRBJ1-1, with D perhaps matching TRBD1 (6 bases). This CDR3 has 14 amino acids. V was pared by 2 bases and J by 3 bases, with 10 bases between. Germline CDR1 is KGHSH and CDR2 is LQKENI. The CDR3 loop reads CASSPSEGDTEAFF. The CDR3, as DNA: TGTGCCAGCTCACCATCAGAGGGGGACACTGAAGCTTTCTTT.

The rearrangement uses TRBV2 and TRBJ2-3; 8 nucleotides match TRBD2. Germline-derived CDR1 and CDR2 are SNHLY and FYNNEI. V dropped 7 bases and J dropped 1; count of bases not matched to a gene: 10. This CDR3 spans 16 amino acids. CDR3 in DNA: TGTGCCAGCACTTCCGGGGGGGTATTTGGCACAGATACGCAGTATTTT. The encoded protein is CASTSGGVFGTDTQYF.

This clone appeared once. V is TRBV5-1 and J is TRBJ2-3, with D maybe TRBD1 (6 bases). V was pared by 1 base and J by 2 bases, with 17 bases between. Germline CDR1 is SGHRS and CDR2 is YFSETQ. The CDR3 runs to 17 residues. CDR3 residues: CASSLLIIQGTTDTQYF. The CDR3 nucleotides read TGCGCCAGCAGCTTGCTCATTATCCAGGGGACCACAGATACGCAGTATTTT.

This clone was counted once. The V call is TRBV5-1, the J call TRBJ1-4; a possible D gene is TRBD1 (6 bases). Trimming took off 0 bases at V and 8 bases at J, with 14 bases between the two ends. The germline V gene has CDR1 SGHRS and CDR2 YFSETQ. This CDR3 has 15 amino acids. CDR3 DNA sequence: TGCGCCAGCAGCTTGGCCTCAGGGGCAGAGGAAAAACTGTTTTTT. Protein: CASSLASGAEEKLFF. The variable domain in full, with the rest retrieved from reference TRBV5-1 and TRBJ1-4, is KAGVTQTPRYLIKTRGQQVTLSCSPISGHRSVSWYQQTPGQGLQFLFEYFSETQRNKGNFPGRFSGRQFSNSRSEMNVSTLELGDSALYLCASSLASGAEEKLFFGSGTQLSVL.

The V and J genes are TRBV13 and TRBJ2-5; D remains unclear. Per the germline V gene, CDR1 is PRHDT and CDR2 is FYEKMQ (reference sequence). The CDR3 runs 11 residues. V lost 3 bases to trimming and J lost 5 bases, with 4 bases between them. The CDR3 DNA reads TGTGCCAGCAGCTTCAGGGAGACCCAGTACTTC. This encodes CASSFRETQYF.

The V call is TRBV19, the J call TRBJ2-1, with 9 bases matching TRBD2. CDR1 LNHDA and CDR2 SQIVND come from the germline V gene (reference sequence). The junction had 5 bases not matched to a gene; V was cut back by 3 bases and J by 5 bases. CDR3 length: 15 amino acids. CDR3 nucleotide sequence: TGTGCCAGTAGTATCCTAGCGGGACAAGACAATGAGCAGTTCTTC. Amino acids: CASSILAGQDNEQFF.

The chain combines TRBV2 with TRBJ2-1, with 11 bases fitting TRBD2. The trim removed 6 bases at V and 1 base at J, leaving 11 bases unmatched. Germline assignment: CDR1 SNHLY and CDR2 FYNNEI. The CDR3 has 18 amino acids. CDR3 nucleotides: TGTGCCAGCAGGGGAACCGGGACTAGCGGACCTTCCTACAATGAGCAGTTCTTC. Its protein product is CASRGTGTSGPSYNEQFF.

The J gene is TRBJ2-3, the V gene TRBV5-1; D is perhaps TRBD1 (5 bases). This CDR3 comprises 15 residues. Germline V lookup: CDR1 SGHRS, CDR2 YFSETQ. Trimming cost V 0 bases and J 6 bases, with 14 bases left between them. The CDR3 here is CASSLVAGMKDTQYF. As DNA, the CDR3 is TGCGCCAGCAGCTTGGTGGCAGGGATGAAGGATACGCAGTATTTT.

CDR3 coding DNA: TGTGCCAGCAGTATCACTGAGAACTATGGCTACACCTTC. Its protein product is CASSITENYGYTF. The chain couples TRBV6-5 to TRBJ1-2; the D is unclear. V lost 5 bases and J 2 bases, leaving 9 bases between the germline ends. There are 13 residues in the CDR3. Per germline, CDR1 MNHEY and CDR2 SVGAGI.

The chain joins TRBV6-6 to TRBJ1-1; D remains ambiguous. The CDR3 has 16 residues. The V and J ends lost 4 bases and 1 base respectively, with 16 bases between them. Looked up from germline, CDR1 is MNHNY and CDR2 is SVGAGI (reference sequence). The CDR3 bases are TGTGCCAGCAGTTCATCTCGGATCGGAGGGAACACTGAAGCTTTCTTT. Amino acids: CASSSSRIGGNTEAFF.

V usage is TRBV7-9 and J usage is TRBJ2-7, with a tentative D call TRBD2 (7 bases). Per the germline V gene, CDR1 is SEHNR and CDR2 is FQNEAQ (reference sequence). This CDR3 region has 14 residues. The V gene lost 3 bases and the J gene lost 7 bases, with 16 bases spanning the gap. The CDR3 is CASSFFAGAGEQYF. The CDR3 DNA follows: TGTGCCAGCAGCTTTTTCGCGGGGGCGGGGGAGCAGTACTTC.

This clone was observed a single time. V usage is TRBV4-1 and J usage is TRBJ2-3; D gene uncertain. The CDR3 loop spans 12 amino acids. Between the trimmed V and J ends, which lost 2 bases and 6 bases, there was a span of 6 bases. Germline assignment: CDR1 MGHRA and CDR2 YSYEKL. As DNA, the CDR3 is TGCGCCAGCAGCCAACCCATGGATACGCAGTATTTT. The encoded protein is CASSQPMDTQYF.

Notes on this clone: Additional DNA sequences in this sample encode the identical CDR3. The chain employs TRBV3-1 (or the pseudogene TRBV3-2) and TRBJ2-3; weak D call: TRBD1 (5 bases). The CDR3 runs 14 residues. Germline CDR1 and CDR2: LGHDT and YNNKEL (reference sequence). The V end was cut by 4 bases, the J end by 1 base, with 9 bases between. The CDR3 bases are TGTGCCAGCAGCCGGCAGACAGGCACAGATACGCAGTATTTT. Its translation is CASSRQTGTDTQYF.

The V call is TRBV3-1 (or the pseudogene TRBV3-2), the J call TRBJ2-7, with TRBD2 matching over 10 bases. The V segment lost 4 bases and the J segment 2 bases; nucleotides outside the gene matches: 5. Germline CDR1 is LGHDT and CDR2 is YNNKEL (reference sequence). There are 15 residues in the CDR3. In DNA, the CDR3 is TGTGCCAGCAGCCCTCTAGCGGGGGCCACCTACGAGCAGTACTTC. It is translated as CASSPLAGATYEQYF.

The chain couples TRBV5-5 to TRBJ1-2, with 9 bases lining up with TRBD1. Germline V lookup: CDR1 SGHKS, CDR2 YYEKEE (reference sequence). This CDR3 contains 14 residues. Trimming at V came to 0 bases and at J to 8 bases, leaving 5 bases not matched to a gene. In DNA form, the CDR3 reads TGTGCCAGCAGCTTGGCCGGGACAGGGAAAGGCTACACCTTC. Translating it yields CASSLAGTGKGYTF. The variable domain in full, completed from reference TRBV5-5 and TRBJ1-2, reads DAGVTQSPTHLIKTRGQQVTLRCSPISGHKSVSWYQQVLGQGPQFIFQYYEKEERGRGNFPDRFSARQFPNYSSELNVNALLLGDSALYLCASSLAGTGKGYTFGSGTRLTVV.

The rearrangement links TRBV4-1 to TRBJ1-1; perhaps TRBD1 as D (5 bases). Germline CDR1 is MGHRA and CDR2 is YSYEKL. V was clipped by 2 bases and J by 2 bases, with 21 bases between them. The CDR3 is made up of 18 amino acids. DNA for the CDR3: TGCGCCAGCAGCCAAACCCCCCATCCCCAGGGAGGAAACACTGAAGCTTTCTTT. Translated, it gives CASSQTPHPQGGNTEAFF.

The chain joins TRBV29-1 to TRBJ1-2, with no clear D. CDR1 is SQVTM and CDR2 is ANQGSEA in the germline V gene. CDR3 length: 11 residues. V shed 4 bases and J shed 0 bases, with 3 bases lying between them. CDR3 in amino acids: CSVGANYGYTF. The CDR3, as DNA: TGCAGCGTTGGAGCTAACTATGGCTACACCTTC. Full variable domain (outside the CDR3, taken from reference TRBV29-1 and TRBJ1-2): SAVISQKPSRDICQRGTSLTIQCQVDSQVTMMFWYRQQPGQSLTLIATANQGSEATYESGFVIDKFPISRPNLTFSTLTVSNMSPEDSSIYLCSVGANYGYTFGSGTRLTVV.